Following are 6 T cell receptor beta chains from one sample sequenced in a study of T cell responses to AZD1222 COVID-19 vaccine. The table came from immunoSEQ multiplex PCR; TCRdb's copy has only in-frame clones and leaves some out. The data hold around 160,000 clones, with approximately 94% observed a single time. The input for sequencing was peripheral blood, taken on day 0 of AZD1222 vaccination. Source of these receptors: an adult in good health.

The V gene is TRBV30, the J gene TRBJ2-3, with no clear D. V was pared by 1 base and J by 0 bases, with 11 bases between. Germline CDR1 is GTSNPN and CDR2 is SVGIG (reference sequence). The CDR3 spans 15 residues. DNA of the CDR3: TGTGCCTGGAGTGCGGGCCAAGCTAGCACAGATACGCAGTATTTT. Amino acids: CAWSAGQASTDTQYF. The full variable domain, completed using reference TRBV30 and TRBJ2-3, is SQTIHQWPATLVQPVGSPLSLECTVEGTSNPNLYWYRQAAGRGLQLLFYSVGIGQISSEVPQNLSASRPQDRQFILSSKKLLLSDSGFYLCAWSAGQASTDTQYFGPGTRLTVL.

In DNA, the CDR3 is TGTGCCAGCAGCTTCGGGGCGGGAGTTTCCTACGAGCAGTACTTC. Translated, it gives CASSFGAGVSYEQYF. V usage is TRBV7-6 and J usage is TRBJ2-7, with 7 positions matching TRBD2. V lost 3 bases, J lost 1 base, and 6 bases stayed unmatched. The length of the CDR3 is 15 residues. Germline V gene sequence: CDR1 SGHVS, CDR2 FNYEAQ.

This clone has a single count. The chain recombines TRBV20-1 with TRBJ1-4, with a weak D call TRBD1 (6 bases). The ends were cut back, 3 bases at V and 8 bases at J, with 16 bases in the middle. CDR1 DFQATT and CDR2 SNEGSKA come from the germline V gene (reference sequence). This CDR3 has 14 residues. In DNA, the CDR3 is TGCAGTGCTAGTTGGGGCAGGGGAAAAGAAAAACTGTTTTTT. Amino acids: CSASWGRGKEKLFF.

CDR3 protein: CASSFQSYNEQFF. CDR3 bases: TGTGCCAGCAGCTTCCAGAGCTACAATGAGCAGTTCTTC. This chain links TRBV7-6 with TRBJ2-1; D gene unclear. V was cut by 3 bases and J by 3 bases, with 6 bases left in between. The CDR3 consists of 13 residues. CDR1 is SGHVS, CDR2 FNYEAQ, per germline.

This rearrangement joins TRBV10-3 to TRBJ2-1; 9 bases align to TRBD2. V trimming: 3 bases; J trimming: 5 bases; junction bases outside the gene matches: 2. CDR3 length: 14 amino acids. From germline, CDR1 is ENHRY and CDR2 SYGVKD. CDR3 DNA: TGTGCCATCAGTGATGGACTAGCGAACAATGAGCAGTTCTTC. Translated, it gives CAISDGLANNEQFF.

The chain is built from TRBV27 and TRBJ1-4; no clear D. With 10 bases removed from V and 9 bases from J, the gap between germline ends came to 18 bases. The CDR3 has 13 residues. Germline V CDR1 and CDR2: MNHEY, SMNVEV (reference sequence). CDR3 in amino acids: CAIMAWERQKLFF. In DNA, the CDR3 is TGTGCCATCATGGCATGGGAAAGGCAAAAACTGTTTTTT.